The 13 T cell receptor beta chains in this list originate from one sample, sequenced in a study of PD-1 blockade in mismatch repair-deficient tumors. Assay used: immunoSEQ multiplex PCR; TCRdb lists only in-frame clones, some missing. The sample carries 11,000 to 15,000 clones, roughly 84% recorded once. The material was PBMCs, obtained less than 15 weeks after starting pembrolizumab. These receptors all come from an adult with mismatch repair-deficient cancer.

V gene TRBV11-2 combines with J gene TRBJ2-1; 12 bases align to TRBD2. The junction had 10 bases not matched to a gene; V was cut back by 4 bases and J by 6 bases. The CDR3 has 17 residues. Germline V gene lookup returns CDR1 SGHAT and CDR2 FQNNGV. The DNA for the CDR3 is TGTGCCAGCAGCTCCGGGACTAGCGGGTCCCGGGGCAATGAGCAGTTCTTC. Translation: CASSSGTSGSRGNEQFF. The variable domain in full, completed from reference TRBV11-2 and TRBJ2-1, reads EAGVAQSPRYKIIEKRQSVAFWCNPISGHATLYWYQQILGQGPKLLIQFQNNGVVDDSQLPKDRFSAERLKGVDSTLKIQPAKLEDSAVYLCASSSGTSGSRGNEQFFGPGTRLTVL.

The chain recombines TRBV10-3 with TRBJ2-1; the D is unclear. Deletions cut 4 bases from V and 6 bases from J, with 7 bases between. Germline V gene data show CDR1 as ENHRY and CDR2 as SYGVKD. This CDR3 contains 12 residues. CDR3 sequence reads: CAISGDSNEQFF. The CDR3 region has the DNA TGTGCCATCAGTGGAGACTCCAATGAGCAGTTCTTC.

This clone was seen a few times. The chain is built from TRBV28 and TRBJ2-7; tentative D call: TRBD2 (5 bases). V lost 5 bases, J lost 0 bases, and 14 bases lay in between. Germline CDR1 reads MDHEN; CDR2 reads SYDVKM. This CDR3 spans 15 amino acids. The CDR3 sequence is CASSPGGLTSYEQYF. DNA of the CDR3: TGTGCCAGCAGTCCCGGAGGATTAACCTCCTACGAGCAGTACTTC. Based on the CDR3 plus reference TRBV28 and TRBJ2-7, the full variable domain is DVKVTQSSRYLVKRTGEKVFLECVQDMDHENMFWYRQDPGLGLRLIYFSYDVKMKEKGDIPEGYSVSREKKERFSLILESASTNQTSMYLCASSPGGLTSYEQYFGPGTRLTVT.

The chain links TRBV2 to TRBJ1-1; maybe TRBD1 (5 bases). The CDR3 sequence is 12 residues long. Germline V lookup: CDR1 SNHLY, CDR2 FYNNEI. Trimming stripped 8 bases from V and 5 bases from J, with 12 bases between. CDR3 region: CASVRRGTEAFF. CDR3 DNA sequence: TGTGCCAGCGTGAGGCGGGGGACTGAAGCTTTCTTT.

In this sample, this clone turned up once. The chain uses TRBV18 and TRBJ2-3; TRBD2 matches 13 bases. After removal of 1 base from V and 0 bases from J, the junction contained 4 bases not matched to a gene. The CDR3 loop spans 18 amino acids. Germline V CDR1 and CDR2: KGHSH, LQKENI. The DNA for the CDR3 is TGTGCCAGCTCACCACTCGGGACTAGCGGGACTAGCACAGATACGCAGTATTTT. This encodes CASSPLGTSGTSTDTQYF.

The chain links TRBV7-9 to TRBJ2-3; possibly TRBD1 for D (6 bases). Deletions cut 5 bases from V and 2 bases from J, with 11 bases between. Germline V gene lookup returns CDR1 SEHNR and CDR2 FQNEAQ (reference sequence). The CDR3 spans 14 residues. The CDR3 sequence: CASSTDSYTDTQYF. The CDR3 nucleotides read TGTGCCAGCAGCACGGACAGTTACACAGATACGCAGTATTTT.

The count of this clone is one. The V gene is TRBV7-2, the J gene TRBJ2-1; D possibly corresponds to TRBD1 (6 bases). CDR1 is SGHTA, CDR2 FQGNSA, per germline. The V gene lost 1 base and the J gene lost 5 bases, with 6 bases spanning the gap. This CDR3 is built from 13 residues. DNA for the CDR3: TGTGCCAGCAGCTTAGGACAGGACAATGAGCAGTTCTTC. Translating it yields CASSLGQDNEQFF.

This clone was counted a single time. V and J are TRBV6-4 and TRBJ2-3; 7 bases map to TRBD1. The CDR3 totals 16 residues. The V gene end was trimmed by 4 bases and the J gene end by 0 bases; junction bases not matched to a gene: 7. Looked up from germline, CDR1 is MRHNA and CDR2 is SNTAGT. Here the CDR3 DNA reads TGTGCCAGCAGTGCTCAAGGGGGCACTAGCACAGATACGCAGTATTTT. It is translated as CASSAQGGTSTDTQYF.

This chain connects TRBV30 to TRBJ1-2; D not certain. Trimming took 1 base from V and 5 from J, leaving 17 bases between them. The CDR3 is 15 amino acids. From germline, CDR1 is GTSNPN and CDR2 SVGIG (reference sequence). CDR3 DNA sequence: TGTGCCTGGAGTGCAATGGGCGTCGGCTTTTATGGCTACACCTTC. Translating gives CAWSAMGVGFYGYTF.

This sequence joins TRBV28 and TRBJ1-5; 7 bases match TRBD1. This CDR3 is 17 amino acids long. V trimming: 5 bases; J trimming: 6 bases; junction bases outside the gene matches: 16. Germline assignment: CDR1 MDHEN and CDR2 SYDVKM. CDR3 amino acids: CASSTPPRQGQGQPQHF. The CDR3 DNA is TGTGCCAGCAGTACACCCCCAAGACAGGGCCAAGGTCAGCCCCAGCATTTT.

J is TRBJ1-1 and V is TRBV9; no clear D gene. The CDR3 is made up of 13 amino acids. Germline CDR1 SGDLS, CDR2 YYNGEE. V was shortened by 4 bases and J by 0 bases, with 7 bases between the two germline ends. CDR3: CASSPGMNTEAFF. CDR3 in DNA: TGTGCCAGCAGCCCCGGTATGAACACTGAAGCTTTCTTT.

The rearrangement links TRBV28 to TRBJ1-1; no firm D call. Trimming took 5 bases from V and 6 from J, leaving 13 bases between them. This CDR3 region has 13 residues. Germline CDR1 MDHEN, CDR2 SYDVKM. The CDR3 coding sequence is TGTGCCAGCAGTCTTACCACACGGGCTGAAGCTTTCTTT. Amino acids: CASSLTTRAEAFF.

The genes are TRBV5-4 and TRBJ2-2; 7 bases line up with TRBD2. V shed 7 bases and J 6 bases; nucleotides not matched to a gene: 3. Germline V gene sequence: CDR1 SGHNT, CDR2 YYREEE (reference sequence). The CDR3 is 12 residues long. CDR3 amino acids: CASGLEAGELFF. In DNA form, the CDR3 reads TGTGCCAGCGGACTAGAGGCCGGGGAGCTGTTTTTT. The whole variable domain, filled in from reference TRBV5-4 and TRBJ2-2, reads ETGVTQSPTHLIKTRGQQVTLRCSSQSGHNTVSWYQQALGQGPQFIFQYYREEENGRGNFPPRFSGLQFPNYSSELNVNALELDDSALYLCASGLEAGELFFGEGSRLTVL.